Presented here are 23 T cell receptor beta chains from one specimen sequenced in a study of shared clonotypes between healthy human individuals. Profiling relied on immunoSEQ multiplex PCR, and the TCRdb table lists in-frame clones only, not all of them. The sample consists of 2 million to 2.5 million clones, 90% to 97% of them appearing once. Specimen: naive CD4+ T cells sorted from blood. Subset: CD45RA+ positively selected. All receptors come from a man aged 18 to 30 in good health.

The sample holds one count of this clone. V usage is TRBV10-1 and J usage is TRBJ1-1; 7 bases are a match to TRBD1. J was trimmed by 0 bases and V by 3 bases; bases with no gene match: 4. CDR3 length equals 15 residues. Germline V gives CDR1 WNHNN, CDR2 SYGVQD (reference sequence). CDR3 sequence: CASSDGTVMNTEAFF. Written as DNA, the CDR3 is TGCGCCAGCAGTGATGGGACAGTCATGAACACTGAAGCTTTCTTT.

This chain connects TRBV2 to TRBJ1-2; unclear D gene. The length of the CDR3 is 13 residues. Germline CDR1 reads SNHLY; CDR2 reads FYNNEI. The V end lost 7 bases, the J end lost 0 bases, and 9 bases lay between the germline ends. The CDR3 loop is CASTPYPNYGYTF. The DNA of the CDR3 is TGTGCCAGCACCCCTTATCCTAACTATGGCTACACCTTC.

This chain uses TRBV30 with TRBJ2-2; D unresolved. Germline values: CDR1 GTSNPN, CDR2 SVGIG (reference sequence). The CDR3 consists of 14 residues. Trimming took 2 bases from V and 0 from J, leaving 7 bases between them. CDR3 sequence (DNA): TGTGCCTGGAGTAGGTCGGCGAACACCGGGGAGCTGTTTTTT. Amino acid sequence: CAWSRSANTGELFF.

This chain joins TRBV7-3 and TRBJ1-1; D possibly corresponds to TRBD1 (6 bases). The CDR3 is 14 residues long. In germline, CDR1 is SGHTA, CDR2 FQGTGA. V lost 3 bases and J lost 2, with 10 bases in between. The CDR3 region has the DNA TGTGCCAGCAGCTTCGGACAGACTAACACTGAAGCTTTCTTT. Amino acids: CASSFGQTNTEAFF.

The chain joins TRBV10-2 to TRBJ2-3; D unresolved. There are 15 residues in the CDR3. The V gene lost 2 bases and the J gene lost 7 bases, with 16 bases spanning the gap. Germline V gene sequence: CDR1 WSHSY, CDR2 SAAADI. This chain's CDR3 is CASSEVGPRSNTQYF. Here the CDR3 DNA reads TGCGCCAGCAGTGAGGTGGGCCCTCGGTCGAATACGCAGTATTTT.

V usage is TRBV5-1 and J usage is TRBJ2-5, with D tentatively TRBD2 (5 bases). Germline CDR1 reads SGHRS; CDR2 reads YFSETQ. The V end lost 4 bases, the J end lost 5 bases, and 15 bases lay between the germline ends. CDR3 size: 14 residues. In DNA form, the CDR3 reads TGCGCCAGCAGCCGGACGGACCCGGGGGAGACCCAGTACTTC. Translating it yields CASSRTDPGETQYF.

The chain joins TRBV18 to TRBJ2-5, with D perhaps matching TRBD1 or TRBD2 (5 bases each). Germline V gene data show CDR1 as KGHSH and CDR2 as LQKENI. V was clipped by 5 bases and J by 0 bases, with 16 bases between them. The CDR3 runs to 16 residues. The chain's CDR3 is CASSSYSGRNQETQYF. In DNA form, the CDR3 reads TGTGCCAGCTCAAGTTATTCGGGACGTAACCAAGAGACCCAGTACTTC.

The V gene is TRBV5-4, the J gene TRBJ2-1; unclear D gene. Germline CDR1 is SGHNT and CDR2 is YYREEE (reference sequence). This CDR3 has 13 amino acids. The germline V and J ends were trimmed by 0 bases and 8 bases, with 9 bases remaining between them. CDR3 loop: CASSLVDADEQFF. The CDR3 DNA reads as TGTGCCAGCAGCTTGGTGGACGCCGATGAGCAGTTCTTC.

The V call is TRBV6-1, the J call TRBJ2-7, with a weak D call TRBD1 (5 bases). The germline V gene encodes CDR1 MNHNS and CDR2 SASEGT. Trimming shortened V by 0 bases and J by 0 bases, and 9 bases separated the two germline ends. The CDR3 totals 15 residues. As DNA, the CDR3 is TGTGCCAGCAGTGAAGCGGCAGGGATCTCCTACGAGCAGTACTTC. This translates into CASSEAAGISYEQYF.

The V and J genes are TRBV29-1 and TRBJ2-7; D might be TRBD1 or TRBD2, each matching 6 bases. Trimming removed 6 bases at V and 6 bases at J, with 24 bases between. The CDR3 is 15 residues long. Germline V gives CDR1 SQVTM, CDR2 ANQGSEA. The CDR3 is CSVLGELRGDGEQYF. The CDR3 nucleotides read TGCAGCGTCCTTGGCGAGTTGAGGGGGGACGGCGAGCAGTACTTC.

This rearrangement joins TRBV29-1 to TRBJ1-6; TRBD1 aligns across 8 bases. This CDR3 contains 14 residues. CDR1 is SQVTM and CDR2 is ANQGSEA in the germline V gene. The J segment lost 10 bases and the V segment lost 4 bases, leaving 9 bases of the junction unmatched. CDR3 loop: CSVATGTGGSPLHF. Written as DNA, the CDR3 is TGCAGCGTTGCAACCGGGACAGGTGGATCACCCCTCCACTTT.

The chain recombines TRBV7-6 with TRBJ1-1; TRBD1 is a possible D gene (5 bases). The ends were cut back, 5 bases at V and 1 base at J, with 11 bases in the middle. The CDR3 consists of 14 residues. The V gene's germline CDR1 is SGHVS and CDR2 FNYEAQ. CDR3 residues: CASSLIGANTEAFF. In nucleotides, the CDR3 is TGTGCCAGCAGCCTCATAGGGGCGAACACTGAAGCTTTCTTT.

This sequence joins TRBV19 and TRBJ2-7; 10 nucleotides line up with TRBD1. The germline V gene encodes CDR1 LNHDA and CDR2 SQIVND (reference sequence). The CDR3 is 15 residues long. V was pared by 5 bases and J by 3 bases, with 7 bases of the junction left unmatched. This chain's CDR3 is CASSAFGTGDYEQYF. CDR3 nucleotides: TGTGCCAGTAGTGCCTTCGGGACAGGGGACTACGAGCAGTACTTC.

This clone has just one count. The V and J genes are TRBV5-1 and TRBJ1-4, with unresolved D. The CDR3 contains 15 residues. The ends were cut back, 6 bases at V and 0 bases at J, with 12 bases in the middle. Germline V gives CDR1 SGHRS, CDR2 YFSETQ. The CDR3 is CASTLDGATNEKLFF. The CDR3 DNA is TGCGCCAGCACTTTGGACGGTGCAACTAATGAAAAACTGTTTTTT.

This clone has just one count. The rearrangement joins TRBV6-5 to TRBJ2-7, with no clear D. Germline CDR1 and CDR2: MNHEY and SVGAGI. The CDR3 spans 13 residues. V was cut by 0 bases and J by 4 bases, with 7 bases left in between. In DNA form, the CDR3 reads TGTGCCAGCAGTTACTCTGCACCATACGAGCAGTACTTC. Translated, it gives CASSYSAPYEQYF.

The V and J genes are TRBV7-2 and TRBJ1-2, with D unresolved. The ends were cut back, 1 base at V and 8 bases at J, with 14 bases in the middle. Germline loops: CDR1 SGHTA, CDR2 FQGNSA. This CDR3 comprises 14 residues. Written as DNA, the CDR3 is TGTGCCAGCAGCTTAGGGAAAGCCGCGGGCGGCTACACCTTC. Its protein is CASSLGKAAGGYTF.

The gene calls are TRBV11-2 and TRBJ2-7; no clear D. From germline, CDR1 is SGHAT and CDR2 FQNNGV. The V end was cut by 0 bases, the J end by 2 bases, with 17 bases between. CDR3 size: 17 residues. The CDR3 spells CASSLDGTGSPPYEQYF. The CDR3 region has the DNA TGTGCCAGCAGCTTAGACGGAACTGGATCTCCCCCCTACGAGCAGTACTTC.

The rearrangement joins TRBV6-5 to TRBJ1-3, with 8 positions matching TRBD1. The CDR3 extends over 15 amino acids. Trimming at V came to 2 bases and at J to 6 bases, leaving 6 bases not matched to a gene. Germline V gene data show CDR1 as MNHEY and CDR2 as SVGAGI. The CDR3 coding sequence is TGTGCCAGCAGTTACACCCGGCAGGGGGCAAACACCATATATTTT. Its protein is CASSYTRQGANTIYF.

This clone was picked up one time. The chain couples TRBV30 to TRBJ2-7; D not resolved. The V end was cut by 0 bases, the J end by 0 bases, with 18 bases between. CDR1 is GTSNPN, CDR2 SVGIG, per germline (reference sequence). CDR3 size: 17 residues. In DNA form, the CDR3 reads TGTGCCTGGAGTGTACGTCCCTCCGGGCCGGACTCCTACGAGCAGTACTTC. Residues: CAWSVRPSGPDSYEQYF.

The chain has TRBV7-9 and TRBJ2-4; D unclear. From germline, CDR1 is SEHNR and CDR2 FQNEAQ (reference sequence). The CDR3 spans 15 residues. V shed 5 bases and J shed 0 bases, with 11 bases lying between them. The CDR3 here is CASSHGLEAKNIQYF. For the CDR3, the DNA is TGTGCCAGCAGCCATGGTCTAGAAGCCAAAAACATTCAGTACTTC.

As regards this clone: The same CDR3 is also encoded by other DNA sequences in this sample. This chain uses TRBV18 with TRBJ1-1; D possibly corresponds to TRBD1 (5 bases). Germline V CDR1 and CDR2: KGHSH, LQKENI. This CDR3 spans 13 amino acids. V was trimmed by 3 bases and J by 1 base, leaving 6 bases between them. CDR3 sequence: CASSPGANTEAFF. In nucleotides, the CDR3 is TGTGCCAGCTCACCCGGGGCGAACACTGAAGCTTTCTTT.

The J gene is TRBJ2-7, the V gene TRBV5-1, with D hard to call. In germline, CDR1 is SGHRS, CDR2 YFSETQ. Trimming took off 3 bases at V and 5 bases at J, with 12 bases between the two ends. The CDR3 length is 13 residues. CDR3 nucleotide sequence: TGCGCCAGCAGCTCTACCACTAAGGACGAGCAGTACTTC. Translating gives CASSSTTKDEQYF.

Worth noting for this clone: Other DNA sequences of this sample code for an identical CDR3. V and J are TRBV9 and TRBJ2-7; 8 nucleotides match TRBD1. This CDR3 contains 14 residues. Trimming took 2 bases from V and 3 from J; bases not matched to a gene: 4. The V gene's germline CDR1 is SGDLS and CDR2 YYNGEE. For the CDR3, the DNA is TGTGCCAGCAGCGTCGGACAGGGTGTCTACGAGCAGTACTTC. Translating it yields CASSVGQGVYEQYF.